The 20 T cell receptor beta chains presented below share a single source sample, sequenced in a study of beta chain features in type 1 diabetes (dated by TCRdb to 2017 to 2018). The investigation overall reported the following: In all four CD4+ subsets, TCRB CDR3 length was moderately but significantly shorter in type 1 diabetes patients.

The library was generated by the immunoSEQ multiplex PCR assay. The High Capacity cDNA Reverse Transcription Kit was used to reverse transcribe all of the isolated RNA, meaning that expressed TCRB transcripts were what got sequenced. As stored in TCRdb, this immuneACCESS dataset retains in-frame rearrangements with V and J assigned. A fraction of the clones does not appear; measured against another copy, unresolved V genes explain less than half of the discrepancy, and the remainder lacks a known reason. The sample includes around 170,000 clones, with around 9% observed a single time. The ten largest clones add up to 0.7% of the sample. Their antigens are not known. The sequencing input was central memory CD4+ T cells from blood. These TCRs come from a woman younger than 45 with type 1 diabetes.

The rearrangement uses TRBV2 and TRBJ1-2; D might be TRBD1 (6 bases). V was cut by 5 bases and J by 5 bases, with 12 bases left in between. Germline-derived CDR1 and CDR2 are SNHLY and FYNNEI. The CDR3 length is 13 residues. CDR3 DNA: TGTGCCAGCAGTTTAATGGGGGCTTATGGCTACACCTTC. Translated, it gives CASSLMGAYGYTF. Full variable domain (outside the CDR3, taken from reference TRBV2 and TRBJ1-2): EPEVTQTPSHQVTQMGQEVILRCVPISNHLYFYWYRQILGQKVEFLVSFYNNEISEKSEIFDDQFSVERPDGSNFTLKIRSTKLEDSAMYFCASSLMGAYGYTFGSGTRLTVV.

This chain connects TRBV5-4 to TRBJ2-5, with D unresolved. CDR3 length: 14 residues. CDR1 SGHNT and CDR2 YYREEE come from the germline V gene (reference sequence). The V gene lost 2 bases and the J gene lost 5 bases, with 13 bases spanning the gap. CDR3 amino acids: CASSFSTTWETQYF. CDR3 sequence (DNA): TGTGCCAGCAGCTTTTCGACAACCTGGGAGACCCAGTACTTC.

The chain links TRBV11-2 to TRBJ2-3; D remains ambiguous. Germline assignment: CDR1 SGHAT and CDR2 FQNNGV. The CDR3 covers 15 residues. Trimming stripped 1 base from V and 0 bases from J, with 8 bases between. CDR3 sequence (DNA): TGTGCCAGCAGCTTAGTTACAGCCAGCACAGATACGCAGTATTTT. It translates to CASSLVTASTDTQYF.

The chain has TRBV5-1 and TRBJ2-5, with 13 positions matching TRBD2. Trimming took 4 bases from V and 4 from J; bases not matched to a gene: 7. Germline CDR1 reads SGHRS; CDR2 reads YFSETQ. CDR3 length: 16 amino acids. CDR3 nucleotide sequence: TGCGCCAGCAGCCGGGGGACTAGCGGGATTAGAGAGACCCAGTACTTC. It translates to CASSRGTSGIRETQYF.

This clone was detected only a few times. The CDR3 bases are TGTGCCAGCAGCTTACAGGGGTCGGCCTACGAGCAGTACTTC. Translation gives CASSLQGSAYEQYF. The chain has TRBV7-8 and TRBJ2-7; a weak D match, TRBD1 (6 bases). V lost 2 bases to trimming and J lost 2 bases, with 10 bases between them. Per germline, CDR1 SGHVS and CDR2 FQNEAQ. This CDR3 spans 14 amino acids.

This chain connects TRBV19 to TRBJ2-1; TRBD2 aligns across 11 bases. With V trimmed by 11 bases and J by 5 bases, 11 bases remained unmatched. This CDR3 has 15 amino acids. The germline CDR1 and CDR2 sequences are LNHDA and SQIVND (reference sequence). The CDR3 coding sequence is TGTGCCGTGGGGAGTAGCGGGAGGGCCCACAATGAGCAGTTCTTC. Its protein product is CAVGSSGRAHNEQFF.

This clone was picked up a small number of times. This chain connects TRBV28 to TRBJ2-1; D might be TRBD1 (5 bases). V was cut by 5 bases and J by 14 bases, with 16 bases left in between. This CDR3 spans 12 amino acids. Germline V CDR1 and CDR2: MDHEN, SYDVKM. The CDR3 DNA follows: TGTGCCAGCAGTATCCCCCAGGGTGGGGAGTTCTTC. Protein sequence: CASSIPQGGEFF.

The J gene is TRBJ1-2, the V gene TRBV7-9; D not certain. The CDR3 runs 13 residues. Trimming shortened V by 5 bases and J by 2 bases, and 9 bases separated the two germline ends. The germline gives CDR1 SEHNR, CDR2 FQNEAQ (reference sequence). CDR3 amino acids: CASSPPGNYGYTF. CDR3 DNA sequence: TGTGCCAGCAGCCCGCCCGGGAACTATGGCTACACCTTC.

The DNA of the CDR3 is TGTGCCAGCAGCTGGAGGGGTACGCAGTATTTT. As protein: CASSWRGTQYF. The rearrangement uses TRBV5-6 and TRBJ2-3; D is possibly TRBD2 (6 bases). The germline gives CDR1 SGHDT, CDR2 YYEEEE. V was pared by 3 bases and J by 8 bases, with 7 bases between. The CDR3 runs 11 residues.

This clone has just a few counts. The J gene is TRBJ1-4, the V gene TRBV7-9, with no clear D. CDR1 is SEHNR and CDR2 is FQNEAQ in the germline V gene (reference sequence). V was clipped by 4 bases and J by 8 bases, with 14 bases between them. The length of the CDR3 is 14 residues. As DNA, the CDR3 is TGTGCCAGCAGCTCGGGGAGAGACGACGAAAAACTGTTTTTT. This translates into CASSSGRDDEKLFF.

This clone appeared a few times. The J gene is TRBJ2-7, the V gene TRBV28, with D possibly matching TRBD1 (6 bases). CDR3 size: 15 residues. Germline V gives CDR1 MDHEN, CDR2 SYDVKM. The V end was cut by 5 bases, the J end by 4 bases, with 18 bases between. CDR3 in amino acids: CASSATRGSLYEQYF. The CDR3 DNA reads TGTGCCAGCAGTGCAACTAGGGGGAGTTTGTACGAGCAGTACTTC.

The V call is TRBV6-5, the J call TRBJ2-1; D may be TRBD2 (6 bases). Germline V gives CDR1 MNHEY, CDR2 SVGAGI. The ends were cut back, 5 bases at V and 12 bases at J, with 14 bases in the middle. The CDR3 is made up of 12 amino acids. CDR3 region: CASSETSSRQFF. CDR3 bases: TGTGCCAGCAGTGAGACTAGTTCAAGGCAGTTCTTC.

This clone was picked up a small number of times. DNA of the CDR3: TGTGCCAGCAGCACCGAACAGGGGCCCACCGGGGAGCTGTTTTTT. It yields the protein CASSTEQGPTGELFF. The chain recombines TRBV7-3 with TRBJ2-2; 7 bases match TRBD1. The CDR3 runs to 15 residues. Trimming removed 5 bases from V and 4 bases from J; junction bases left unmatched: 7. Germline V gene sequence: CDR1 SGHTA, CDR2 FQGTGA. Together with reference TRBV7-3 and TRBJ2-2, the CDR3 gives the full variable domain: GAGVSQTPSNKVTEKGKYVELRCDPISGHTALYWYRQSLGQGPEFLIYFQGTGAADDSGLPNDRFFAVRPEGSVSTLKIQRTERGDSAVYLCASSTEQGPTGELFFGEGSRLTVL.

In this sample, this clone turned up a few times. This sequence joins TRBV7-3 and TRBJ2-6, with D uncertain. Germline-derived CDR1 and CDR2 are SGHTA and FQGTGA. This CDR3 has 15 residues. Trimming took off 10 bases at V and 1 base at J, with 14 bases between the two ends. The CDR3 nucleotides read TGTGCCACTAGTGGATCCCCTTCTGGGGCCAACGTCCTGACTTTC. It is translated as CATSGSPSGANVLTF.

This clone occurred a few times. CDR3 residues: CASGPGSSYEQYF. The CDR3 coding sequence is TGTGCCAGCGGACCCGGGAGCTCCTACGAGCAGTACTTC. This chain uses TRBV28 with TRBJ2-7, with a tentative D call TRBD2 (6 bases). The CDR3 runs to 13 residues. Trimming stripped 8 bases from V and 0 bases from J, with 11 bases between. Germline-derived CDR1 and CDR2 are MDHEN and SYDVKM.

This chain uses TRBV5-5 with TRBJ2-6; perhaps TRBD1 as D (5 bases). Deletions cut 3 bases from V and 2 bases from J, with 6 bases between. The CDR3 runs to 14 residues. In germline, CDR1 is SGHKS, CDR2 YYEKEE (reference sequence). The CDR3 loop is CASSSRAGANVLTF. CDR3 bases: TGTGCCAGCAGCTCCAGGGCTGGGGCCAACGTCCTGACTTTC.

The chain combines TRBV5-1 with TRBJ1-1; D is possibly TRBD1 (6 bases). V lost 0 bases and J 8 bases, leaving 14 bases between the germline ends. The CDR3 loop spans 14 amino acids. Germline V CDR1 and CDR2: SGHRS, YFSETQ. In nucleotides, the CDR3 is TGCGCCAGCAGCTTGGGAGAGACAGGAACCGAAGCTTTCTTT. It is translated as CASSLGETGTEAFF. The variable domain in full, completed from reference TRBV5-1 and TRBJ1-1, reads KAGVTQTPRYLIKTRGQQVTLSCSPISGHRSVSWYQQTPGQGLQFLFEYFSETQRNKGNFPGRFSGRQFSNSRSEMNVSTLELGDSALYLCASSLGETGTEAFFGQGTRLTVV.

This clone was observed a handful of times. The CDR3 DNA reads TGTGCCAGCAGTGGGGGCGCAGGCTATAGCAATCAGCCCCAGCATTTT. It translates to CASSGGAGYSNQPQHF. The chain combines TRBV2 with TRBJ1-5, with D perhaps TRBD1 (5 bases). The CDR3 runs 16 residues. Trimming stripped 4 bases from V and 0 bases from J, with 13 bases between. CDR1 and CDR2 (germline): SNHLY, FYNNEI.

The chain carries TRBV18 and TRBJ2-1, with a weak D call TRBD1 (6 bases). CDR1 is KGHSH and CDR2 is LQKENI in the germline V gene. Trimming removed 3 bases at V and 10 bases at J, with 16 bases between. This CDR3 has 14 residues. CDR3 sequence (DNA): TGTGCCAGCTCACCGCTGAGGGACATTGTCGAGCAGTTCTTC. Protein sequence: CASSPLRDIVEQFF.

This clone has a handful of counts. The chain couples TRBV5-1 to TRBJ1-5; 8 bases fit TRBD1. The CDR3 sequence is 17 residues long. Germline trimming cut 4 bases from V and 0 bases from J; bases unmatched to any gene: 9. Germline loops: CDR1 SGHRS, CDR2 YFSETQ. The CDR3 region has the DNA TGCGCCAGCAGCACGGAACCGACAGGGGTTAGCAATCAGCCCCAGCATTTT. The encoded protein is CASSTEPTGVSNQPQHF.